This T cell receptor beta chain originates from a study of T-cell reconstitution after alpha-beta-depleted transplantation in children. Unique molecular identifiers were used in preparing the TCRbeta library. TCRdb re-called the PCR reads through MiXCR, storing one row per CDR3 protein. The table lists hundreds of thousands of distinct CDR3 sequences, roughly 17% of them singletons. CDR1 MNHNS and CDR2 SASEGT come from the germline V gene. The CDR3 spans 14 residues. V gave up 0 bases and J gave up 4 bases, with 9 bases separating them. The chain joins TRBV6-1 to TRBJ1-2; no clear D. Material: PBMCs from the stem cell graft donor, obtained from the stem cell graft. The sequence was obtained from a human donor who donated a stem cell graft to a child with acute myeloid leukemia. CDR3 in DNA: TGTGCCAGCAGTGAAGCGCGTCGGTTCTATGGCTACACCTTC. It is translated as CASSEARRFYGYTF.